What follows are 32 T cell receptor beta chains derived from one specimen sequenced in a study of blood T cell repertoires in COVID-19. TCRdb's table, derived via immunoSEQ multiplex PCR, lists solely in-frame clones and lacks some. This sample has approximately 450,000 clones, with around 89% found just once. Sequences were obtained from peripheral blood. The origin of the receptors is a woman aged 30 to 39 with acute or convalescent COVID-19.

V and J are TRBV19 and TRBJ2-3, with D perhaps TRBD1 (5 bases). V was trimmed by 3 bases and J by 0 bases, leaving 13 bases between them. CDR1 is LNHDA, CDR2 SQIVND, per germline (reference sequence). The CDR3 consists of 16 residues. The CDR3 sequence: CASSIRQISSTDTQYF. The CDR3 nucleotides are TGTGCCAGTAGTATCCGACAGATTTCTAGCACAGATACGCAGTATTTT.

The J gene is TRBJ1-5, the V gene TRBV30; tentative D call: TRBD1 (5 bases). This CDR3 is built from 17 residues. Germline V lookup: CDR1 GTSNPN, CDR2 SVGIG (reference sequence). The germline V and J ends were trimmed by 3 bases and 0 bases, with 18 bases remaining between them. CDR3 DNA sequence: TGTGCCTGGAGCGCCTGGAGGGGCCCGAATAGCAATCAGCCCCAGCATTTT. Translation gives CAWSAWRGPNSNQPQHF.

The chain joins TRBV5-1 to TRBJ2-3; the match to TRBD1 covers 7 bases. In germline, CDR1 is SGHRS, CDR2 YFSETQ. This CDR3 region has 16 residues. Trimming took 4 bases from V and 2 from J; bases not matched to a gene: 10. The CDR3 nucleotides are TGCGCCAGCAGCCTGGTACACAGGGGAGACACAGATACGCAGTATTTT. Protein product: CASSLVHRGDTDTQYF. The whole variable domain, filled in from reference TRBV5-1 and TRBJ2-3, reads KAGVTQTPRYLIKTRGQQVTLSCSPISGHRSVSWYQQTPGQGLQFLFEYFSETQRNKGNFPGRFSGRQFSNSRSEMNVSTLELGDSALYLCASSLVHRGDTDTQYFGPGTRLTVL.

The gene calls are TRBV4-2 and TRBJ2-3; 8 bases line up with TRBD2. Germline loops: CDR1 LGHNA, CDR2 YNFKEQ. J was trimmed by 3 bases and V by 2 bases; bases with no gene match: 7. This CDR3 is 16 amino acids long. The CDR3 protein is CASSQPGGAETDTQYF. The CDR3, as DNA: TGTGCCAGCAGCCAACCCGGGGGGGCCGAAACAGATACGCAGTATTTT.

The V call is TRBV28, the J call TRBJ1-4; the D is unclear. V lost 4 bases and J lost 8, with 23 bases in between. This CDR3 has 17 residues. Germline assignment: CDR1 MDHEN and CDR2 SYDVKM. As DNA, the CDR3 is TGTGCCAGCAGTTCCCGCTCGGACGCAGAGAGGGAAGAAAAACTGTTTTTT. Translating it yields CASSSRSDAEREEKLFF. The whole variable domain, filled in from reference TRBV28 and TRBJ1-4, reads DVKVTQSSRYLVKRTGEKVFLECVQDMDHENMFWYRQDPGLGLRLIYFSYDVKMKEKGDIPEGYSVSREKKERFSLILESASTNQTSMYLCASSSRSDAEREEKLFFGSGTQLSVL.

The rearrangement links TRBV7-9 to TRBJ2-1; D ambiguous. CDR1 is SEHNR and CDR2 is FQNEAQ in the germline V gene (reference sequence). This CDR3 spans 15 amino acids. Trimming removed 1 base from V and 0 bases from J, with 7 bases in between. Here the CDR3 DNA reads TGTGCCAGCAGCTTAGGTAGAGGCTCCTACAATGAGCAGTTCTTC. Translating it yields CASSLGRGSYNEQFF.

The J gene is TRBJ2-7, the V gene TRBV15; TRBD1 agrees at 10 bases. V was clipped by 4 bases and J by 3 bases; unmatched bases: 3. This CDR3 has 14 amino acids. Germline V gene data show CDR1 as LNHNV and CDR2 as YYDKDF (reference sequence). The CDR3 DNA sequence: TGTGCCACCAGCACTCGGACAGGGGGCTACGAGCAGTACTTC. Translated: CATSTRTGGYEQYF.

This chain links TRBV5-4 with TRBJ1-1; weak D call: TRBD1 (6 bases). CDR3 size: 15 residues. Trimming shortened V by 5 bases and J by 0 bases, and 14 bases separated the two germline ends. The germline gives CDR1 SGHNT, CDR2 YYREEE (reference sequence). This CDR3 reads CASSFPPGVNTEAFF. The CDR3 DNA follows: TGTGCCAGCAGTTTCCCCCCAGGGGTGAACACTGAAGCTTTCTTT.

This rearrangement joins TRBV4-2 to TRBJ1-3, with D possibly matching TRBD1 (6 bases). Between the trimmed V and J ends, which lost 2 bases and 4 bases, there was a span of 9 bases. The CDR3 covers 14 residues. Germline-derived CDR1 and CDR2 are LGHNA and YNFKEQ. The CDR3: CASSQTGLGNTIYF. The CDR3 DNA is TGTGCCAGCAGCCAAACAGGGCTGGGAAACACCATATATTTT.

The chain combines TRBV6-5 with TRBJ2-7; D not resolved. The germline V and J ends were trimmed by 6 bases and 4 bases, with 7 bases remaining between them. Germline values: CDR1 MNHEY, CDR2 SVGAGI. CDR3 length: 11 residues. The CDR3 coding sequence is TGTGCCAGCAGATCCAATTACGAGCAGTACTTC. As protein: CASRSNYEQYF.

V and J are TRBV3-1 (or the pseudogene TRBV3-2) and TRBJ1-2, with TRBD1 matching over 9 bases. The CDR3 is 13 amino acids. The V segment lost 4 bases and the J segment 8 bases; nucleotides outside the gene matches: 5. Germline values: CDR1 LGHDT, CDR2 YNNKEL (reference sequence). The CDR3 DNA follows: TGTGCCAGCAGCCCCCGGACAGGGGTAGGCTACACCTTC. Protein product: CASSPRTGVGYTF.

This clone was seen more than once but under ten times. V usage is TRBV3-1 (or the pseudogene TRBV3-2) and J usage is TRBJ1-1; 8 nucleotides align to TRBD1. The ends lost 4 bases at V and 11 bases at J; junction bases unmatched: 9. The CDR3 runs 13 residues. Germline CDR1 LGHDT, CDR2 YNNKEL (reference sequence). The CDR3 DNA is TGTGCCAGCAGCCCCTTGACAGGGGTACATGCTTTCTTT. As protein: CASSPLTGVHAFF.

The chain joins TRBV5-1 to TRBJ2-3; 7 nucleotides agree with TRBD1. Germline CDR1 SGHRS, CDR2 YFSETQ. The CDR3 has 16 residues. V dropped 4 bases and J dropped 0; count of bases not matched to a gene: 8. CDR3 sequence (DNA): TGCGCCAGCAGCCCCTCTCCGGGACAGAGCACAGATACGCAGTATTTT. Its translation: CASSPSPGQSTDTQYF.

This chain joins TRBV10-3 and TRBJ2-4, with D possibly TRBD1 on 6 matching bases. CDR1 is ENHRY, CDR2 SYGVKD, per germline. This CDR3 comprises 18 residues. With 2 bases removed from V and 1 base from J, the gap between germline ends came to 18 bases. CDR3 region: CAISESRGLGSAKNIQYF. CDR3 nucleotide sequence: TGTGCCATCAGTGAGAGTAGGGGGTTAGGGTCGGCCAAAAACATTCAGTACTTC.

V and J are TRBV5-4 and TRBJ2-7; D is unresolved. The CDR3 consists of 14 residues. Deletions cut 0 bases from V and 0 bases from J, with 7 bases between. In germline, CDR1 is SGHNT, CDR2 YYREEE (reference sequence). The CDR3 DNA sequence: TGTGCCAGCAGCTTGGGGGCCTTCTCCTACGAGCAGTACTTC. Its protein product is CASSLGAFSYEQYF.

The chain employs TRBV2 and TRBJ1-5; 10 bases map to TRBD1. The CDR3 extends over 14 amino acids. The J segment lost 6 bases and the V segment lost 7 bases, leaving 6 bases of the junction unmatched. The germline gives CDR1 SNHLY, CDR2 FYNNEI. The CDR3 is CASNRGQGFQPQHF. The CDR3 nucleotides read TGTGCCAGCAACCGGGGACAGGGGTTTCAGCCCCAGCATTTT.

This clone has just a few counts. The chain has TRBV30 and TRBJ1-4; 10 bases match TRBD1. The CDR3 is 14 amino acids. Germline trimming cut 1 base from V and 7 bases from J; bases unmatched to any gene: 3. Germline loops: CDR1 GTSNPN, CDR2 SVGIG (reference sequence). The DNA of the CDR3 is TGTGCCTGGAGTGGGACAGGGGGGTTTGAAAAACTGTTTTTT. Its translation is CAWSGTGGFEKLFF.

The V call is TRBV18, the J call TRBJ1-1; maybe TRBD1 (6 bases). The CDR3 length is 15 residues. Trimming cost V 3 bases and J 1 base, with 12 bases left between them. Germline V lookup: CDR1 KGHSH, CDR2 LQKENI. The chain's CDR3 is CASSPPDRPNTEAFF. CDR3 bases: TGTGCCAGCTCACCCCCCGACAGGCCGAACACTGAAGCTTTCTTT. Drawing the rest from reference TRBV18 and TRBJ1-1, the complete variable domain is NAGVMQNPRHLVRRRGQEARLRCSPMKGHSHVYWYRQLPEEGLKFMVYLQKENIIDESGMPKERFSAEFPKEGPSILRIQQVVRGDSAAYFCASSPPDRPNTEAFFGQGTRLTVV.

The chain recombines TRBV6-5 with TRBJ1-2, with a weak D call TRBD1 (5 bases). Trimming left V 2 bases short and J 8 bases short, with 12 bases between. Germline CDR1 and CDR2: MNHEY and SVGAGI. The CDR3 has 13 amino acids. In DNA, the CDR3 is TGTGCCAGCAGTTACCGGGGGACCGCGGGCTACACCTTC. Its translation is CASSYRGTAGYTF.

In regard to this clone: The same CDR3 is also encoded by other DNA sequences in this sample. The rearrangement links TRBV28 to TRBJ2-5; 7 positions match TRBD2. The CDR3 consists of 13 residues. Per the germline V gene, CDR1 is MDHEN and CDR2 is SYDVKM. Trimming removed 3 bases from V and 2 bases from J; junction bases left unmatched: 0. The DNA of the CDR3 is TGTGCCAGCAGTTTGGGAGGGCAAGAGACCCAGTACTTC. Translating it yields CASSLGGQETQYF.

The chain links TRBV18 to TRBJ2-1, with TRBD2 matching over 10 bases. The V segment lost 3 bases and the J segment 5 bases; nucleotides outside the gene matches: 4. The germline V gene encodes CDR1 KGHSH and CDR2 LQKENI. The CDR3 totals 15 residues. The DNA of the CDR3 is TGTGCCAGCTCACCGCTAGCGGGGGCCGACAATGAGCAGTTCTTC. Residues: CASSPLAGADNEQFF. Variable domain in full (rest from reference TRBV18 and TRBJ2-1): NAGVMQNPRHLVRRRGQEARLRCSPMKGHSHVYWYRQLPEEGLKFMVYLQKENIIDESGMPKERFSAEFPKEGPSILRIQQVVRGDSAAYFCASSPLAGADNEQFFGPGTRLTVL.

This clone was observed once. CDR3 DNA: TGTGCCAGCACCCTTGGCGGCGGGGGGGCAGATACGCAGTATTTT. It specifies CASTLGGGGADTQYF. This chain joins TRBV9 and TRBJ2-3; 9 bases are shared with TRBD2. The V gene's germline CDR1 is SGDLS and CDR2 YYNGEE. CDR3 length: 15 residues. Trimming removed 6 bases from V and 4 bases from J; junction bases left unmatched: 9.

The chain has TRBV27 and TRBJ1-1; D unresolved. The germline gives CDR1 MNHEY, CDR2 SMNVEV (reference sequence). This CDR3 region has 13 residues. Deletions cut 5 bases from V and 1 base from J, with 8 bases between. The CDR3 here is CASSPRWNTEAFF. The CDR3 DNA sequence: TGTGCCAGCAGTCCCCGGTGGAACACTGAAGCTTTCTTT.

The genes are TRBV29-1 and TRBJ2-3; 12 nucleotides line up with TRBD2. V was pared by 6 bases and J by 2 bases, with 9 bases of the junction left unmatched. Per germline, CDR1 SQVTM and CDR2 ANQGSEA. This CDR3 contains 16 residues. The CDR3 protein is CSVSGTSGLSTDTQYF. CDR3 coding DNA: TGCAGCGTCTCCGGGACTAGCGGGCTCTCCACAGATACGCAGTATTTT.

The J gene is TRBJ2-3, the V gene TRBV3-1 (or the pseudogene TRBV3-2); D unclear. Deletions cut 4 bases from V and 2 bases from J, with 10 bases between. This CDR3 contains 14 residues. Germline lookup yields CDR1 LGHDT and CDR2 YNNKEL (reference sequence). In nucleotides, the CDR3 is TGTGCCAGCAGCCGCGGTAAAAACACAGATACGCAGTATTTT. Protein: CASSRGKNTDTQYF.

The J gene is TRBJ1-6, the V gene TRBV7-2; tentative D call: TRBD1 (5 bases). The CDR3 totals 14 residues. The germline gives CDR1 SGHTA, CDR2 FQGNSA. Trimming took 1 base from V and 8 from J, leaving 9 bases between them. CDR3 residues: CASSLEGLDSPLHF. The CDR3 DNA reads TGTGCCAGCAGCTTAGAGGGGCTTGATTCACCCCTCCACTTT.

The chain recombines TRBV11-2 with TRBJ2-5; D possibly corresponds to TRBD1 (5 bases). This CDR3 has 15 residues. Trimming cost V 4 bases and J 2 bases, with 14 bases left between them. From germline, CDR1 is SGHAT and CDR2 FQNNGV. The CDR3 here is CASSYQTASQETQYF. The CDR3, as DNA: TGTGCCAGCAGCTACCAGACAGCTTCACAAGAGACCCAGTACTTC.

This chain links TRBV6-5 with TRBJ2-7; possibly TRBD2 for D (6 bases). V dropped 2 bases and J dropped 0 bases, with 8 bases sitting between them. The germline V gene has CDR1 MNHEY and CDR2 SVGAGI. The CDR3 loop spans 14 amino acids. CDR3 amino acids: CASSYTEGSYEQYF. The CDR3 DNA reads TGTGCCAGCAGTTACACGGAGGGCTCCTACGAGCAGTACTTC.

J is TRBJ2-1 and V is TRBV11-2; D may be TRBD2 (7 bases). V was shortened by 1 base and J by 8 bases, with 15 bases between the two germline ends. CDR3 length: 15 residues. CDR1 and CDR2 (germline): SGHAT, FQNNGV. CDR3 sequence reads: CASSLGGGAGDEQFF. The CDR3 nucleotides read TGTGCCAGCAGCTTAGGAGGGGGGGCGGGCGATGAGCAGTTCTTC.

V gene TRBV6-2 or TRBV6-3 combines with J gene TRBJ2-2; 11 positions agree with TRBD2. This CDR3 region has 17 residues. V dropped 6 bases and J dropped 2; count of bases not matched to a gene: 8. Looked up from germline, CDR1 is MNHEY and CDR2 is SVGEGT. The CDR3 DNA reads as TGTGCCAGCAGCCACAAACTAGCGGGGGAAAACACCGGGGAGCTGTTTTTT. Translating gives CASSHKLAGENTGELFF.

This chain connects TRBV5-5 to TRBJ2-3, with D possibly TRBD2 on 6 matching bases. Trimming pared 0 bases from V and 3 bases from J, leaving 14 bases between. Germline-derived CDR1 and CDR2 are SGHKS and YYEKEE (reference sequence). The CDR3 runs 16 residues. The CDR3 bases are TGTGCCAGCAGCTTGGCGGGGGTCCGTCTTACAGATACGCAGTATTTT. This translates into CASSLAGVRLTDTQYF.

The J gene is TRBJ1-1, the V gene TRBV3-1 (or the pseudogene TRBV3-2); a weak D match, TRBD1 (5 bases). CDR3 length: 13 amino acids. Trimming removed 0 bases at V and 9 bases at J, with 11 bases between. Germline V lookup: CDR1 LGHDT, CDR2 YNNKEL (reference sequence). The CDR3 here is CASSQDIQGQAFF. DNA for the CDR3: TGTGCCAGCAGCCAAGATATCCAGGGCCAAGCTTTCTTT.